Below, 20 T cell receptor beta chains from the same sample are listed, as sequenced in a study of cytomegalovirus exposure and HLA in healthy donors. PCR involved 60 Vbeta and 13 Jbeta primers. Assay: immunoSEQ multiplex PCR; the TCRdb copy retains only in-frame clones and omits some. Altogether 150,000 to 200,000 clones are present, over 60% being singletons, with the ten largest covering more than 3%. The sample taken for sequencing was PBMCs. These receptors were collected from a male donor in good health and CMV-seronegative.

The rearrangement links TRBV28 to TRBJ1-2; perhaps TRBD1 as D (6 bases). The germline V gene has CDR1 MDHEN and CDR2 SYDVKM. The CDR3 runs 16 residues. The germline V and J ends were trimmed by 5 bases and 4 bases, with 20 bases remaining between them. The CDR3 loop is CASSRGDRPAAYGYTF. Written as DNA, the CDR3 is TGTGCCAGCAGTCGGGGTGACAGGCCCGCCGCCTATGGCTACACCTTC.

This sequence joins TRBV30 and TRBJ1-5; TRBD1 might be the D (6 bases). The CDR3 length is 13 residues. Looked up from germline, CDR1 is GTSNPN and CDR2 is SVGIG (reference sequence). The V and J ends lost 2 bases and 7 bases respectively, with 12 bases between them. CDR3 loop: CAWSPQGNQPQHF. Written as DNA, the CDR3 is TGTGCCTGGAGTCCACAGGGAAACCAGCCCCAGCATTTT.

The chain links TRBV28 to TRBJ1-1; a weak D match, TRBD1 (6 bases). CDR1 and CDR2 from the germline V gene are MDHEN and SYDVKM. CDR3 length: 14 amino acids. Trimming left V 3 bases short and J 5 bases short, with 13 bases between. Written as DNA, the CDR3 is TGTGCCAGCAGTTTTACAGGGAGAGGAACTGAAGCTTTCTTT. Translation gives CASSFTGRGTEAFF.

The chain uses TRBV29-1 and TRBJ2-6; 7 bases are a match to TRBD1. The V gene end was trimmed by 7 bases and the J gene end by 4 bases; junction bases not matched to a gene: 7. The V gene's germline CDR1 is SQVTM and CDR2 ANQGSEA. The CDR3 covers 14 residues. The CDR3 coding sequence is TGCAGCGCAGAGACAGGGTGGGGGGCCAACGTCCTGACTTTC. This gives the protein CSAETGWGANVLTF. Full variable domain (outside the CDR3, taken from reference TRBV29-1 and TRBJ2-6): SAVISQKPSRDICQRGTSLTIQCQVDSQVTMMFWYRQQPGQSLTLIATANQGSEATYESGFVIDKFPISRPNLTFSTLTVSNMSPEDSSIYLCSAETGWGANVLTFGAGSRLTVL.

The CDR3 protein is CASSPRTSGRYNEQFF. The CDR3 DNA is TGCGCCAGCAGCCCGCGGACTAGCGGGAGGTACAATGAGCAGTTCTTC. The chain employs TRBV4-3 and TRBJ2-1; TRBD2 matches 14 bases. The V gene's germline CDR1 is LGHNA and CDR2 YSLEER. After removal of 4 bases from V and 4 bases from J, the junction contained 3 bases not matched to a gene. The CDR3 consists of 16 residues.

The rearrangement joins TRBV9 to TRBJ2-7; 10 bases are shared with TRBD2. The CDR3 loop spans 16 amino acids. Per germline, CDR1 SGDLS and CDR2 YYNGEE. The J segment lost 2 bases and the V segment lost 3 bases, leaving 8 bases of the junction unmatched. This chain's CDR3 is CASSAGASGGTYEQYF. In nucleotides, the CDR3 is TGTGCCAGCAGCGCTGGGGCTAGCGGGGGCACCTACGAGCAGTACTTC. The full variable domain, with the rest looked up from reference TRBV9 and TRBJ2-7, is DSGVTQTPKHLITATGQRVTLRCSPRSGDLSVYWYQQSLDQGLQFLIQYYNGEERAKGNILERFSAQQFPDLHSELNLSSLELGDSALYFCASSAGASGGTYEQYFGPGTRLTVT.

Only a few counts were recorded for this clone. The gene calls are TRBV30 and TRBJ1-4, with D perhaps matching TRBD1 (5 bases). Germline V CDR1 and CDR2: GTSNPN, SVGIG (reference sequence). The CDR3 runs to 11 residues. Trimming stripped 0 bases from V and 10 bases from J, with 6 bases between. The CDR3: CAWSVGGKLFF. The CDR3 DNA reads TGTGCCTGGAGTGTGGGGGGAAAACTGTTTTTT.

The J gene is TRBJ1-3, the V gene TRBV4-2; 7 positions match TRBD1. CDR3 length: 17 amino acids. With V trimmed by 2 bases and J by 0 bases, 7 bases remained unmatched. Germline values: CDR1 LGHNA, CDR2 YNFKEQ. CDR3 in DNA: TGTGCCAGCAGCCAAACGGCGGGACAGTTCTCTGGAAACACCATATATTTT. Translated, it gives CASSQTAGQFSGNTIYF.

The rearrangement uses TRBV7-2 and TRBJ2-7, with D tentatively TRBD2 (6 bases). This CDR3 is built from 14 residues. The germline gives CDR1 SGHTA, CDR2 FQGNSA. Trimming shortened V by 6 bases and J by 3 bases, and 15 bases separated the two germline ends. This CDR3 is CASSFTGTYYEQYF. The CDR3 DNA sequence: TGTGCCAGCAGTTTTACCGGGACTTACTACGAGCAGTACTTC.

The rearrangement joins TRBV7-9 to TRBJ2-3; D possibly corresponds to TRBD1 (5 bases). The CDR3 totals 17 residues. The germline V gene has CDR1 SEHNR and CDR2 FQNEAQ (reference sequence). V shed 3 bases and J shed 2 bases, with 18 bases lying between them. This CDR3 is CASSFTVQAGYTDTQYF. In DNA, the CDR3 is TGTGCCAGCAGCTTTACTGTTCAAGCAGGGTACACAGATACGCAGTATTTT.

The chain couples TRBV6-5 to TRBJ2-5; D is possibly TRBD1 (6 bases). Germline V gives CDR1 MNHEY, CDR2 SVGAGI. V was trimmed by 6 bases and J by 5 bases, leaving 13 bases between them. The CDR3 sequence is 13 residues long. CDR3 DNA: TGTGCCAGCAGCTTCCCCCAGGGGGAGACCCAGTACTTC. Translation: CASSFPQGETQYF.

The chain combines TRBV14 with TRBJ1-1; 8 nucleotides align to TRBD1. The length of the CDR3 is 13 residues. The ends lost 2 bases at V and 8 bases at J; junction bases unmatched: 4. Germline V gene data show CDR1 as SGHDN and CDR2 as FVKESK. This CDR3 reads CASSQLGDREAFF. For the CDR3, the DNA is TGTGCCAGCAGCCAACTAGGGGACAGGGAAGCTTTCTTT. Full variable domain (rest looked up from reference TRBV14 and TRBJ1-1): EAGVTQFPSHSVIEKGQTVTLRCDPISGHDNLYWYRRVMGKEIKFLLHFVKESKQDESGMPNNRFLAERTGGTYSTLKVQPAELEDSGVYFCASSQLGDREAFFGQGTRLTVV.

V gene TRBV7-3 combines with J gene TRBJ1-5; TRBD1 aligns across 8 bases. Germline V gives CDR1 SGHTA, CDR2 FQGTGA. The CDR3 loop spans 18 amino acids. V dropped 1 base and J dropped 5; count of bases not matched to a gene: 13. CDR3 sequence: CASSLITLAYRGYQPQHF. In nucleotides, the CDR3 is TGTGCCAGCAGCTTAATCACTTTAGCGTACAGGGGGTATCAGCCCCAGCATTTT.

The chain joins TRBV18 to TRBJ1-5; tentatively, D is TRBD1 (6 bases). The CDR3 contains 16 residues. In germline, CDR1 is KGHSH, CDR2 LQKENI. V gave up 2 bases and J gave up 4 bases, with 15 bases separating them. The CDR3 region is CASSPAQDRHNQPQHF. The DNA of the CDR3 is TGTGCCAGCTCACCAGCGCAGGACAGACATAATCAGCCCCAGCATTTT. Filled out from reference TRBV18 and TRBJ1-5, the complete variable domain reads NAGVMQNPRHLVRRRGQEARLRCSPMKGHSHVYWYRQLPEEGLKFMVYLQKENIIDESGMPKERFSAEFPKEGPSILRIQQVVRGDSAAYFCASSPAQDRHNQPQHFGDGTRLSIL.

V is TRBV28 and J is TRBJ2-7; 10 nucleotides match TRBD1. The CDR3 runs 15 residues. Germline CDR1 reads MDHEN; CDR2 reads SYDVKM. Trimming at V came to 5 bases and at J to 3 bases, leaving 7 bases not matched to a gene. The CDR3 DNA follows: TGTGCCAGCAGTACACCCGGGACAGGGGTCTACGAGCAGTACTTC. Translated, it gives CASSTPGTGVYEQYF.

The gene calls are TRBV11-2 and TRBJ2-7; TRBD2 might be the D (6 bases). V was trimmed by 6 bases and J by 1 base, leaving 22 bases between them. This CDR3 has 17 amino acids. The germline V gene has CDR1 SGHAT and CDR2 FQNNGV. CDR3 protein: CASSLGFTWGESYEQYF. The CDR3 DNA is TGTGCCAGCAGTCTCGGGTTTACGTGGGGGGAATCCTACGAGCAGTACTTC.

V usage is TRBV5-6 and J usage is TRBJ2-1, with a possible D match to TRBD1 (5 bases). The CDR3 is 15 residues long. V lost 5 bases and J lost 0, with 12 bases in between. Germline V gives CDR1 SGHDT, CDR2 YYEEEE. The CDR3 region is CASRTRASSYNEQFF. CDR3 nucleotide sequence: TGTGCCAGCAGAACCAGGGCCAGCTCCTACAATGAGCAGTTCTTC.

The chain carries TRBV28 and TRBJ1-2, with D possibly TRBD1 on 5 matching bases. V was shortened by 3 bases and J by 0 bases, with 11 bases between the two germline ends. Germline CDR1 MDHEN, CDR2 SYDVKM. This CDR3 is built from 15 residues. The CDR3 DNA reads as TGTGCCAGCAGTTTCGGGGGAACTTCTAACTATGGCTACACCTTC. This encodes CASSFGGTSNYGYTF.

This clone was observed once. The chain couples TRBV5-1 to TRBJ1-4, with D perhaps matching TRBD1 (5 bases). Per the germline V gene, CDR1 is SGHRS and CDR2 is YFSETQ. The CDR3 runs to 18 residues. The V end lost 4 bases, the J end lost 0 bases, and 19 bases lay between the germline ends. CDR3 bases: TGCGCCAGCAGCCCAAATCCTTGGGGCCTTGCAACTAATGAAAAACTGTTTTTT. This codes for CASSPNPWGLATNEKLFF.

The chain is built from TRBV18 and TRBJ1-1; D uncertain. CDR1 and CDR2 (germline): KGHSH, LQKENI. The CDR3 sequence is 14 residues long. With 3 bases removed from V and 10 bases from J, the gap between germline ends came to 18 bases. The CDR3 region has the DNA TGTGCCAGCTCACCTCGTGACATTTCCGGTGGAGCTTTCTTT. Its protein product is CASSPRDISGGAFF.